The 30 T cell receptor beta chains below all came from one sample that was sequenced in a study of OX40 agonist ivuxolimab in advanced cancers. Assay used: immunoSEQ multiplex PCR; TCRdb lists only in-frame clones, some missing. The sample has 58,000 or so clones; about 80% are singletons. Material: CD4+ or CD8+ T cells sorted from blood, obtained in a trial of the OX40 agonist ivuxolimab. The source is an adult with an advanced solid tumor such as melanoma, head and neck, liver or kidney cancer.

CDR3 sequence (DNA): TGTGCCAGCAGTGAGTTTAGCGGGGGGGCCGTTTACAATGAGCAGTTCTTC. Protein: CASSEFSGGAVYNEQFF. This chain joins TRBV25-1 and TRBJ2-1; 11 nucleotides line up with TRBD2. CDR1 is MGHDK and CDR2 is SYGVNS in the germline V gene. CDR3 length: 17 residues. The J segment lost 4 bases and the V segment lost 3 bases, leaving 8 bases of the junction unmatched.

The chain uses TRBV29-1 and TRBJ1-1, with TRBD1 matching 7 bases. The junction had 5 bases not matched to a gene; V was cut back by 3 bases and J by 4 bases. The germline gives CDR1 SQVTM, CDR2 ANQGSEA. The CDR3 is 13 residues long. The CDR3 region is CSVERSGGTEAFF. The CDR3 DNA reads TGCAGCGTTGAGCGGTCAGGGGGCACTGAAGCTTTCTTT.

V and J are TRBV6-6 and TRBJ2-1; D unresolved. This CDR3 spans 12 amino acids. Germline values: CDR1 MNHNY, CDR2 SVGAGI (reference sequence). V was trimmed by 3 bases and J by 4 bases, leaving 4 bases between them. The CDR3 loop is CASSYGYNEQFF. CDR3 bases: TGTGCCAGCAGTTATGGGTACAATGAGCAGTTCTTC.

This clone was recorded once. The chain has TRBV19 and TRBJ2-6; D gene ambiguous. This CDR3 comprises 17 residues. V was pared by 4 bases and J by 0 bases, with 13 bases between. CDR1 and CDR2 from the germline V gene are LNHDA and SQIVND (reference sequence). The chain's CDR3 is CASSTPLGLSGANVLTF. CDR3 DNA: TGTGCCAGTAGTACGCCCTTGGGCCTCTCTGGGGCCAACGTCCTGACTTTC.

This chain links TRBV11-2 with TRBJ2-7; 8 bases are shared with TRBD2. This CDR3 has 16 amino acids. Germline CDR1 SGHAT, CDR2 FQNNGV. With 1 base clipped from V and 6 bases from J, the junction kept 11 bases outside the gene matches. The CDR3 reads CASSLVSGRAGGEQYF. The CDR3 nucleotides read TGTGCCAGCAGCTTAGTGTCCGGGAGGGCCGGGGGCGAGCAGTACTTC.

The rearrangement links TRBV6-1 to TRBJ2-3; D gene uncertain. Per germline, CDR1 MNHNS and CDR2 SASEGT. V gave up 7 bases and J gave up 3 bases, with 14 bases separating them. The CDR3 sequence is 14 residues long. The CDR3 DNA reads TGTGCCAGCAAAATGGAAAGTTTTACAGATACGCAGTATTTT. Translation gives CASKMESFTDTQYF.

The chain uses TRBV10-3 and TRBJ1-1; D is ambiguous. Germline lookup yields CDR1 ENHRY and CDR2 SYGVKD. Trimming removed 2 bases from V and 7 bases from J, with 17 bases in between. The CDR3 covers 15 residues. As DNA, the CDR3 is TGTGCCATCAGTGAGGGAGTGGGTTCAGCTGTTGAAGCTTTCTTT. This sequence encodes CAISEGVGSAVEAFF.

The CDR3, as DNA: TGTGCTAGTGGTTCCTACGAGCAGTACTTC. It translates to CASGSYEQYF. The V call is TRBV12-5, the J call TRBJ2-5, with D unresolved. The better agreement between TRBJ2-7 and the DNA end casts doubt on the J call. CDR1 and CDR2 (germline): LGHNT, FRNRAP. There are 10 residues in the CDR3.

V is TRBV7-3 and J is TRBJ2-2; 8 nucleotides align to TRBD1. Germline V gene data show CDR1 as SGHTA and CDR2 as FQGTGA. CDR3 length equals 17 residues. V was clipped by 5 bases and J by 4 bases; unmatched bases: 12. CDR3 coding DNA: TGTGCCAGCAGCGCCCGCTCCGGACAGGGCCGCACCGGGGAGCTGTTTTTT. Translation: CASSARSGQGRTGELFF.

The chain links TRBV2 to TRBJ2-4; tentative D call: TRBD2 (5 bases). The length of the CDR3 is 18 residues. In germline, CDR1 is SNHLY, CDR2 FYNNEI. Trimming cost V 8 bases and J 0 bases, with 23 bases left between them. CDR3 in DNA: TGTGCCAGCTTCGGCACGTCGGGGAAAGAGGGAGCCAAAAACATTCAGTACTTC. This codes for CASFGTSGKEGAKNIQYF.

The sample holds one count of this clone. This chain links TRBV21-1 with TRBJ1-5. TRBV21-1 is deemed a pseudogene. This CDR3 comprises 8 residues. The CDR3 DNA reads TGCGGGGGCGCGGCCCAGCATTTT. As protein: CGGAAQHF.

This clone was seen more than once but under ten times. The chain is built from TRBV5-4 and TRBJ2-2; 9 nucleotides align to TRBD2. The CDR3 spans 17 residues. The trim removed 0 bases at V and 6 bases at J, leaving 9 bases unmatched. Germline CDR1 and CDR2: SGHNT and YYREEE (reference sequence). CDR3 region: CASSLAMAGGPPGELFF. The CDR3 DNA sequence: TGTGCCAGCAGCTTGGCAATGGCGGGGGGGCCCCCCGGGGAGCTGTTTTTT.

The J gene is TRBJ2-1, the V gene TRBV9, with TRBD1 identical over 10 bases. Unmatched junction bases numbered 8, after V lost 2 bases and J lost 6 bases. This CDR3 comprises 16 residues. Germline V gives CDR1 SGDLS, CDR2 YYNGEE. CDR3 bases: TGTGCCAGCAGCGTCACCGGGACAGGGGCAGTCAATGAGCAGTTCTTC. Its translation: CASSVTGTGAVNEQFF.

The genes are TRBV7-9 and TRBJ1-5, with TRBD1 matching over 7 bases. Germline values: CDR1 SEHNR, CDR2 FQNEAQ (reference sequence). The CDR3 has 14 amino acids. V shed 3 bases and J 6 bases; nucleotides not matched to a gene: 5. The CDR3 coding sequence is TGTGCCAGCAGCTTGACAGGGCATCCTCAGCCCCAGCATTTT. Its protein product is CASSLTGHPQPQHF.

This clone has only a few counts. V and J are TRBV7-6 and TRBJ1-2; D may be TRBD1 (6 bases). The length of the CDR3 is 14 residues. The germline CDR1 and CDR2 sequences are SGHVS and FNYEAQ. Trimming pared 5 bases from V and 2 bases from J, leaving 12 bases between. Here the CDR3 DNA reads TGTGCCAGCAGCCCAGACAGGAAGAACTATGGCTACACCTTC. Amino acid sequence: CASSPDRKNYGYTF.

As for this clone: The identical CDR3 is also encoded by other nucleotide sequences in the sample. This rearrangement joins TRBV27 to TRBJ1-6; the D gene is possibly TRBD1 (6 bases). V lost 6 bases and J 8 bases, leaving 8 bases between the germline ends. CDR3 size: 12 residues. In germline, CDR1 is MNHEY, CDR2 SMNVEV (reference sequence). CDR3 protein: CASSPGDSPLHF. The CDR3 DNA reads TGTGCCAGCAGCCCAGGGGATTCACCCCTCCACTTT.

This clone qualifies as medium-sized. This sequence joins TRBV2 and TRBJ2-7; D is perhaps TRBD2 (6 bases). V lost 4 bases and J lost 5, with 12 bases in between. The CDR3 length is 13 residues. CDR1 and CDR2 (germline): SNHLY, FYNNEI. CDR3 amino acids: CASSGWAGHEQYF. The CDR3 DNA sequence: TGTGCCAGCAGTGGGTGGGCGGGGCACGAGCAGTACTTC.

V gene TRBV4-1 combines with J gene TRBJ1-5; the D gene is possibly TRBD1 (6 bases). Germline V lookup: CDR1 MGHRA, CDR2 YSYEKL. With 3 bases removed from V and 3 bases from J, the gap between germline ends came to 18 bases. The CDR3 extends over 17 amino acids. CDR3 sequence (DNA): TGCGCCAGCAGCCAGGGCCTCAGGGGAGGGAACAATCAGCCCCAGCATTTT. It codes for CASSQGLRGGNNQPQHF.

The chain combines TRBV18 with TRBJ2-3, with 8 bases aligning to TRBD1. V shed 5 bases and J 3 bases; nucleotides not matched to a gene: 4. The CDR3 length is 14 residues. Germline assignment: CDR1 KGHSH and CDR2 LQKENI. CDR3 nucleotides: TGTGCCAGCTCAGGACAGGGTGGTACAGATACGCAGTATTTT. Translating gives CASSGQGGTDTQYF.

This clone is a singleton in its sample. V is TRBV7-2 and J is TRBJ1-6; unclear D gene. The CDR3 totals 13 residues. Trimming cost V 1 base and J 13 bases, with 11 bases left between them. In germline, CDR1 is SGHTA, CDR2 FQGNSA. The CDR3 protein is CASSLGAEPPLHF. The CDR3 DNA is TGTGCCAGCAGCTTAGGCGCGGAGCCCCCCCTCCACTTT.

The V call is TRBV29-1, the J call TRBJ1-2, with no clear D. The CDR3 contains 12 residues. Germline V gives CDR1 SQVTM, CDR2 ANQGSEA. V lost 7 bases to trimming and J lost 3 bases, with 12 bases between them. This chain's CDR3 is CSARTSDYGYTF. CDR3 DNA: TGCAGCGCTAGGACTTCTGACTATGGCTACACCTTC. Looking up the rest from reference TRBV29-1 and TRBJ1-2 gives the full variable domain: SAVISQKPSRDICQRGTSLTIQCQVDSQVTMMFWYRQQPGQSLTLIATANQGSEATYESGFVIDKFPISRPNLTFSTLTVSNMSPEDSSIYLCSARTSDYGYTFGSGTRLTVV.

V and J are TRBV2 and TRBJ1-5; no clear D. Germline assignment: CDR1 SNHLY and CDR2 FYNNEI. The CDR3 consists of 14 residues. V was shortened by 3 bases and J by 0 bases, with 6 bases between the two germline ends. CDR3 DNA sequence: TGTGCCAGCAGTGACAGGTTTAGCAATCAGCCCCAGCATTTT. It encodes CASSDRFSNQPQHF.

In its sample, this clone was seen once. The chain is built from TRBV5-1 and TRBJ2-3; TRBD2 aligns across 14 bases. The CDR3 contains 17 residues. Germline V gene data show CDR1 as SGHRS and CDR2 as YFSETQ. V gave up 3 bases and J gave up 2 bases; unmatched junction bases: 5. The CDR3 DNA is TGCGCCAGCAGCTCGGGGACTAGCGGGGGAGTCACAGATACGCAGTATTTT. Translating it yields CASSSGTSGGVTDTQYF.

The V call is TRBV29-1, the J call TRBJ2-7, with D uncertain. This CDR3 region has 15 residues. Germline V CDR1 and CDR2: SQVTM, ANQGSEA. Trimming stripped 2 bases from V and 2 bases from J, with 16 bases between. CDR3 coding DNA: TGCAGCGTTGAAACTGGATGGGAATTGCCCTACGAGCAGTACTTC. This gives the protein CSVETGWELPYEQYF.

The chain links TRBV27 to TRBJ2-7; D call uncertain. This CDR3 region has 14 residues. Germline lookup yields CDR1 MNHEY and CDR2 SMNVEV (reference sequence). V lost 5 bases to trimming and J lost 0 bases, with 11 bases between them. In nucleotides, the CDR3 is TGTGCCAGCAGTCTCCGCCGTAACTCCTACGAGCAGTACTTC. Its protein product is CASSLRRNSYEQYF.

The rearrangement uses TRBV18 and TRBJ2-7; 8 bases agree with TRBD2. The length of the CDR3 is 16 residues. Germline assignment: CDR1 KGHSH and CDR2 LQKENI. Trimming at V came to 4 bases and at J to 3 bases, leaving 11 bases not matched to a gene. This CDR3 is CASSRLAPGGGYEQYF. As DNA, the CDR3 is TGTGCCAGCTCACGACTGGCTCCCGGGGGGGGCTACGAGCAGTACTTC.

The J gene is TRBJ2-5, the V gene TRBV18; D might be TRBD1 or TRBD2, each matching 5 bases. Germline assignment: CDR1 KGHSH and CDR2 LQKENI. The ends were cut back, 3 bases at V and 5 bases at J, with 22 bases in the middle. The CDR3 sequence is 17 residues long. The CDR3 DNA is TGTGCCAGCTCACCCACGATGACGGGGCGATCTGGTGAGACCCAGTACTTC. Its translation: CASSPTMTGRSGETQYF.

V gene TRBV15 combines with J gene TRBJ1-1; D uncertain. V lost 0 bases and J lost 7, with 15 bases in between. The CDR3 has 15 residues. The germline V gene has CDR1 LNHNV and CDR2 YYDKDF (reference sequence). The CDR3 is CATSRDWQVQIEAFF. The CDR3 DNA reads TGTGCCACCAGCAGAGATTGGCAGGTCCAGATTGAAGCTTTCTTT.

The chain combines TRBV2 with TRBJ1-1; D is unclear. Germline CDR1 reads SNHLY; CDR2 reads FYNNEI. Trimming removed 6 bases from V and 7 bases from J, with 12 bases in between. The CDR3 is 12 residues long. The CDR3 protein is CASRDGWSEAFF. CDR3 sequence (DNA): TGTGCCAGCAGGGACGGATGGAGTGAAGCTTTCTTT.

This clone was seen only a few times. In nucleotides, the CDR3 is TGTGCCAGCAGCCGGGACAGTGGGCACCAAGAGACCCAGTACTTC. It codes for CASSRDSGHQETQYF. The rearrangement joins TRBV14 to TRBJ2-5; TRBD1 matches at 7 bases. There are 15 residues in the CDR3. Germline trimming cut 4 bases from V and 0 bases from J; bases unmatched to any gene: 5. Germline CDR1 and CDR2: SGHDN and FVKESK. The full variable domain, in which reference TRBV14 and TRBJ2-5 provide the parts outside the CDR3, is EAGVTQFPSHSVIEKGQTVTLRCDPISGHDNLYWYRRVMGKEIKFLLHFVKESKQDESGMPNNRFLAERTGGTYSTLKVQPAELEDSGVYFCASSRDSGHQETQYFGPGTRLLVL.